The rows below give T cell receptor beta chains drawn from one sample of a study of blood T cell repertoires in COVID-19. The assay was immunoSEQ multiplex PCR, and TCRdb's table has in-frame clones only and misses some. The sample lists about 82,000 clones, about 83% occurring once. Sequencing was carried out using peripheral blood. These receptors all come from an older woman with acute or convalescent COVID-19. The CDR3 runs from the conserved cysteine through the conserved F or W. D genes are given only for firm matches. A row's size may be missing; if present it is once, few, many or a size class.

abundance | len | j_gene | d_gene | v_gene | CDR3aa | CDR3nt
many | 15 | TRBJ2-2 | TRBD1 | TRBV3-1/TRBV3-2 | CASSPRDSRTGELFF | TGTGCCAGCAGCCCTAGGGACAGCCGCACCGGGGAGCTGTTTTTT
. | 14 | TRBJ1-2 | . | TRBV30 | CAWNWAVANYGYTF | TGTGCCTGGAACTGGGCCGTAGCTAACTATGGCTACACCTTC
. | 16 | TRBJ1-2 | . | TRBV7-2 | CASSLVSSSLGNGYTF | TGTGCCAGCAGCTTAGTTTCGTCCTCCCTCGGGAATGGCTACACCTTC
. | 15 | TRBJ2-3 | TRBD2 | TRBV7-2 | CASSETSGGADTQYF | TGTGCCAGCAGCGAGACTAGCGGCGGGGCGGATACGCAGTATTTT
. | 18 | TRBJ2-7 | TRBD2 | TRBV11-2 | CASSLMGLAGGSPNEQYF | TGTGCCAGCAGCTTAATGGGACTAGCGGGAGGTTCTCCCAACGAGCAGTACTTC
. | 12 | TRBJ2-7 | . | TRBV11-3 | CASSFGRYEQYF | TGTGCCAGCAGCTTCGGTCGTTACGAGCAGTACTTC
. | 14 | TRBJ1-6 | TRBD1 | TRBV28 | CASTSGGFRSPLHF | TGTGCCAGCACGTCAGGGGGCTTTAGGTCACCCCTCCACTTT
. | 15 | TRBJ1-6 | TRBD1 | TRBV6-5 | CASSNRDRGGSPLHF | TGTGCCAGCAGTAACCGGGACAGGGGTGGGTCACCCCTCCACTTT
. | 14 | TRBJ1-2 | TRBD1 | TRBV10-2 | CAGRPSGQGKGYTF | TGCGCAGGACGACCCTCCGGACAGGGCAAAGGCTACACCTTC
. | 14 | TRBJ1-2 | TRBD1 | TRBV5-6 | CASSAGEGARGYTF | TGTGCCAGCAGCGCCGGAGAGGGGGCGCGGGGCTACACCTTC
. | 14 | TRBJ2-7 | TRBD2 | TRBV19 | CASSPEGRAYEQYF | TGTGCCAGTAGTCCGGAGGGGAGGGCGTACGAGCAGTACTTC
. | 13 | TRBJ2-1 | . | TRBV12-3/TRBV12-4 | CASQGSSYNEQFF | TGTGCCAGCCAAGGGAGCTCCTACAATGAGCAGTTCTTC
once | 11 | TRBJ1-2 | . | TRBV12-3/TRBV12-4 | CASSFGGQLSF | TGTGCCAGCAGTTTCGGCGGACAGCTCTCCTTC
. | 11 | TRBJ2-1 | . | TRBV29-1 | CSVESRNEQFF | TGCAGCGTTGAGTCCAGGAATGAGCAGTTCTTC
. | 14 | TRBJ1-1 | . | TRBV24-1 | CATSDLLQGFSTFF | TGTGCCACCAGTGATTTGCTTCAGGGGTTTTCTACTTTCTTT
. | 14 | TRBJ2-7 | TRBD1 | TRBV5-6 | CASSSDRGRYEQYF | TGTGCCAGCAGCTCTGACAGGGGGCGATACGAGCAGTACTTC
. | 16 | TRBJ2-5 | . | TRBV23-1 | CASSQSEQTPQETQYF | TGCGCCAGCAGTCAATCGGAACAGACGCCCCAAGAGACCCAGTACTTC
few | 15 | TRBJ2-1 | . | TRBV5-1 | CASSLEGRQDNEQFF | TGCGCCAGCAGCTTGGAGGGGCGGCAGGACAATGAGCAGTTCTTC